These 17 T cell receptor beta chains were sequenced from one sample in a study of technical replicates of blood from a handful of donors. TCRdb's copy holds only in-frame clones and misses some; the assay was immunoSEQ multiplex PCR. Of roughly 70,000 clones listed, roughly 93% are singletons. Sequencing used T cells isolated from PBMCs. These receptors were obtained from a human donor in good health.

The rearrangement joins TRBV9 to TRBJ2-1; 8 bases are a match to TRBD1. J lost 1 base, V lost 4 bases, and 7 bases had no gene match. The CDR3 is made up of 16 amino acids. Germline V gene lookup returns CDR1 SGDLS and CDR2 YYNGEE. Here the CDR3 reads CASSPDRGGSYNEQFF. The CDR3 region has the DNA TGTGCCAGCAGCCCCGACAGGGGCGGATCCTACAATGAGCAGTTCTTC.

This clone was found once. CDR3 DNA: TGTGCCTGGAGTGTGGGACAGGGGGTCCTTGAGACCCAGTACTTC. Amino acids: CAWSVGQGVLETQYF. V usage is TRBV30 and J usage is TRBJ2-5; 11 bases match TRBD1. With V trimmed by 0 bases and J by 5 bases, 5 bases remained unmatched. The CDR3 loop spans 15 amino acids. CDR1 and CDR2 (germline): GTSNPN, SVGIG (reference sequence).

The CDR3 bases are TGCGCCAGCAGCTTGGGGGTCGGGAAAAGCACAGATACGCAGTATTTT. It is translated as CASSLGVGKSTDTQYF. The chain recombines TRBV5-1 with TRBJ2-3; D is possibly TRBD2 (5 bases). Germline-derived CDR1 and CDR2 are SGHRS and YFSETQ. The CDR3 sequence is 16 residues long. The germline V and J ends were trimmed by 0 bases and 0 bases, with 11 bases remaining between them.

The gene calls are TRBV28 and TRBJ2-4, with D possibly TRBD1 on 6 matching bases. The CDR3 spans 13 residues. Germline V gives CDR1 MDHEN, CDR2 SYDVKM. V lost 3 bases to trimming and J lost 11 bases, with 14 bases between them. The CDR3 here is CASSFLGAGFQYF. CDR3 sequence (DNA): TGTGCCAGCAGTTTTCTGGGGGCCGGGTTTCAGTACTTC.

This chain joins TRBV7-8 and TRBJ2-7; D may be TRBD1 (6 bases). CDR1 is SGHVS, CDR2 FQNEAQ, per germline. This CDR3 comprises 14 residues. Trimming took off 6 bases at V and 6 bases at J, with 18 bases between the two ends. The CDR3: CASSLRVSGVEQYF. In DNA form, the CDR3 reads TGTGCCAGCAGTTTAAGGGTGTCAGGGGTCGAGCAGTACTTC.

This chain uses TRBV6-1 with TRBJ1-1, with a tentative D call TRBD1 (6 bases). Looked up from germline, CDR1 is MNHNS and CDR2 is SASEGT. This CDR3 is built from 15 residues. With 4 bases removed from V and 4 bases from J, the gap between germline ends came to 16 bases. The CDR3 protein is CASSAYRDGITEAFF. The CDR3 coding sequence is TGTGCCAGCAGTGCCTACAGGGATGGGATCACTGAAGCTTTCTTT.

The chain employs TRBV5-6 and TRBJ2-5, with a possible D match to TRBD2 (6 bases). Trimming left V 4 bases short and J 5 bases short, with 12 bases between. CDR1 SGHDT and CDR2 YYEEEE come from the germline V gene. The CDR3 is 13 amino acids. This CDR3 is CASSPRGVETQYF. For the CDR3, the DNA is TGTGCCAGCAGCCCGCGGGGAGTTGAGACCCAGTACTTC.

The rearrangement links TRBV5-1 to TRBJ1-5; 7 bases are shared with TRBD1. CDR3 length: 15 residues. The V gene end was trimmed by 7 bases and the J gene end by 3 bases; junction bases not matched to a gene: 10. In germline, CDR1 is SGHRS, CDR2 YFSETQ. DNA for the CDR3: TGCGCCAGCCGGGCCGGGACAGCAATCAATCAGCCCCAGCATTTT. It encodes CASRAGTAINQPQHF.

Regarding this clone: Other DNA sequences of this sample code for an identical CDR3. The chain uses TRBV20-1 and TRBJ2-5; D is undetermined. Germline CDR1 DFQATT, CDR2 SNEGSKA (reference sequence). The CDR3 extends over 11 amino acids. Trimming took off 3 bases at V and 5 bases at J, with 7 bases between the two ends. CDR3 sequence reads: CSARAAETQYF. The CDR3 region has the DNA TGCAGTGCTAGGGCAGCGGAGACCCAGTACTTC.

The CDR3 is CASSLIWEGNNQPQHF. In nucleotides, the CDR3 is TGTGCCAGCAGTTTAATCTGGGAGGGGAACAATCAGCCCCAGCATTTT. The chain employs TRBV27 and TRBJ1-5, with a tentative D call TRBD1 (5 bases). Per germline, CDR1 MNHEY and CDR2 SMNVEV (reference sequence). V lost 2 bases, J lost 3 bases, and 14 bases lay in between. This CDR3 comprises 16 residues.

This chain links TRBV11-3 with TRBJ2-7, with 8 nucleotides matching TRBD1. V lost 5 bases, J lost 6 bases, and 12 bases stayed unmatched. In germline, CDR1 is SGHNT, CDR2 YENEEA. This CDR3 has 15 amino acids. CDR3 nucleotides: TGTGCCAGCAGCCGACATGATGGGACAGGCTCCGAGCAGTACTTC. Translating gives CASSRHDGTGSEQYF. Looking up the rest from reference TRBV11-3 and TRBJ2-7 gives the full variable domain: EAGVVQSPRYKIIEKKQPVAFWCNPISGHNTLYWYLQNLGQGPELLIRYENEEAVDDSQLPKDRFSAERLKGVDSTLKIQPAELGDSAVYLCASSRHDGTGSEQYFGPGTRLTVT.

This clone was found once. The V gene is TRBV7-9, the J gene TRBJ2-1, with a tentative D call TRBD1 (5 bases). Germline V gives CDR1 SEHNR, CDR2 FQNEAQ (reference sequence). This CDR3 region has 13 residues. Trimming stripped 2 bases from V and 6 bases from J, with 8 bases between. The DNA for the CDR3 is TGTGCCAGCAGCTTATTGGGGCTCAATGAGCAGTTCTTC. Translation gives CASSLLGLNEQFF.

The rearrangement links TRBV6-1 to TRBJ2-2; D might be TRBD2 (5 bases). This CDR3 is built from 17 residues. With 0 bases removed from V and 4 bases from J, the gap between germline ends came to 15 bases. Per germline, CDR1 MNHNS and CDR2 SASEGT. The CDR3: CASSEADLGAGTGELFF. The CDR3 DNA is TGTGCCAGCAGTGAAGCTGACTTGGGTGCGGGCACCGGGGAGCTGTTTTTT.

This chain uses TRBV9 with TRBJ2-3, with 9 bases that match TRBD2. This CDR3 has 15 residues. Germline loops: CDR1 SGDLS, CDR2 YYNGEE. After removal of 1 base from V and 0 bases from J, the junction contained 0 bases not matched to a gene. In DNA form, the CDR3 reads TGTGCCAGCAGCGTAAGCGGGGGGAGCACAGATACGCAGTATTTT. Amino acid sequence: CASSVSGGSTDTQYF.

This chain uses TRBV6-5 with TRBJ1-2; maybe TRBD1 (6 bases). V was pared by 6 bases and J by 4 bases, with 9 bases between. Germline V CDR1 and CDR2: MNHEY, SVGAGI. CDR3 length: 12 amino acids. CDR3 sequence: CASRKGGYGYTF. CDR3 DNA sequence: TGTGCCAGCAGGAAAGGGGGCTATGGCTACACCTTC.

The chain has TRBV6-5 and TRBJ2-2; the match to TRBD2 covers 7 bases. CDR3 length: 15 residues. Germline CDR1 is MNHEY and CDR2 is SVGAGI. V shed 2 bases and J 4 bases; nucleotides not matched to a gene: 4. CDR3 sequence reads: CASSYKRGITGELFF. CDR3 in DNA: TGTGCCAGCAGTTACAAGCGGGGTATCACCGGGGAGCTGTTTTTT.

The chain has TRBV4-1 and TRBJ2-7; 7 positions agree with TRBD2. This CDR3 comprises 16 residues. Germline trimming cut 1 base from V and 0 bases from J; bases unmatched to any gene: 6. From germline, CDR1 is MGHRA and CDR2 YSYEKL. The CDR3 nucleotides read TGCGCCAGCAGCCAAGGTACGACTAGCACCTCCTACGAGCAGTACTTC. This sequence encodes CASSQGTTSTSYEQYF.